The 12 T cell receptor beta chains below all came from one sample that was sequenced in a study of cytomegalovirus exposure and HLA in healthy donors. Primers included in the PCR were 60 Vbeta and 13 Jbeta primers. Profiling relied on immunoSEQ multiplex PCR, and the TCRdb table lists in-frame clones only, not all of them. Of about 150,000 clones in the sample, 50% to 75% were seen once. The sample comprised PBMCs. All receptors derive from a woman aged 55-75 years in good health and CMV-seropositive.

The chain carries TRBV30 and TRBJ2-3; D gene ambiguous. The CDR3 sequence is 12 residues long. Trimming pared 4 bases from V and 1 base from J, leaving 6 bases between. The germline CDR1 and CDR2 sequences are GTSNPN and SVGIG (reference sequence). The CDR3 DNA is TGTGCCTGGACAGGTGGCACAGATACGCAGTATTTT. Its protein product is CAWTGGTDTQYF.

The V and J genes are TRBV7-2 and TRBJ2-1, with 9 bases that match TRBD1. In germline, CDR1 is SGHTA, CDR2 FQGNSA. V lost 5 bases to trimming and J lost 6 bases; unmatched junction nucleotides: 8. The CDR3 has 15 residues. CDR3 sequence reads: CASSLWTGDFNEQFF. CDR3 coding DNA: TGTGCCAGCAGCCTATGGACAGGGGACTTCAATGAGCAGTTCTTC.

CDR3 nucleotides: TGTGCCAGCAGTTTTGGTCAGCGCTACGAGCAGTACTTC. Translated, it gives CASSFGQRYEQYF. The rearrangement uses TRBV27 and TRBJ2-7; D not resolved. The V and J ends lost 3 bases and 3 bases respectively, with 9 bases between them. The CDR3 runs 13 residues. Germline assignment: CDR1 MNHEY and CDR2 SMNVEV (reference sequence).

The V and J genes are TRBV6-5 and TRBJ1-1, with D perhaps matching TRBD1 (6 bases). Deletions cut 6 bases from V and 11 bases from J, with 25 bases between. The CDR3 totals 15 residues. The V gene's germline CDR1 is MNHEY and CDR2 SVGAGI. The CDR3 DNA is TGTGCCAGCAGGAAAGAACAGGGTTCGGGCATAGTGGCTTTCTTT. This gives the protein CASRKEQGSGIVAFF.

The chain joins TRBV7-2 to TRBJ2-3; 11 bases fit TRBD2. This CDR3 spans 16 amino acids. CDR1 SGHTA and CDR2 FQGNSA come from the germline V gene. Germline trimming cut 3 bases from V and 0 bases from J; bases unmatched to any gene: 2. This CDR3 reads CASSFRTSGSTDTQYF. The CDR3 DNA reads TGTGCCAGCAGCTTTCGGACTAGCGGGAGCACAGATACGCAGTATTTT.

The chain uses TRBV4-1 and TRBJ2-5, with D tentatively TRBD2 (5 bases). The CDR3 spans 14 residues. CDR1 MGHRA and CDR2 YSYEKL come from the germline V gene. Between the trimmed V and J ends, which lost 4 bases and 5 bases, there was a span of 14 bases. The CDR3 coding sequence is TGCGCCAGCAGCCGATCTAACGGGGAGGAGACCCAGTACTTC. It yields the protein CASSRSNGEETQYF.

The chain couples TRBV4-3 to TRBJ2-2, with D maybe TRBD1 (6 bases). V was cut by 0 bases and J by 4 bases, with 9 bases left in between. Per the germline V gene, CDR1 is LGHNA and CDR2 is YSLEER. CDR3 length: 15 residues. Here the CDR3 DNA reads TGCGCCAGCAGCCAAGAGGGCAGGGGCACCGGGGAGCTGTTTTTT. This gives the protein CASSQEGRGTGELFF.

J is TRBJ2-7 and V is TRBV7-2; D is perhaps TRBD2 (6 bases). Trimming left V 4 bases short and J 4 bases short, with 14 bases between. Germline assignment: CDR1 SGHTA and CDR2 FQGNSA. The CDR3 runs to 14 residues. This CDR3 is CASSSAGTQYEQYF. The CDR3 DNA sequence: TGTGCCAGCAGCTCGGCCGGGACTCAATACGAGCAGTACTTC.

Note on this clone: At the DNA level, this CDR3 is encoded by other sequences in the same sample as well. The chain has TRBV5-1 and TRBJ2-7; TRBD1 agrees at 8 bases. Germline V gives CDR1 SGHRS, CDR2 YFSETQ. CDR3 length equals 14 residues. The junction had 4 bases not matched to a gene; V was cut back by 4 bases and J by 1 base. The CDR3 reads CASSPGQGSYEQYF. DNA for the CDR3: TGCGCCAGCAGCCCAGGACAGGGTTCCTACGAGCAGTACTTC.

This clone was seen more than once but under ten times. The chain links TRBV11-3 to TRBJ2-3; D remains unclear. This CDR3 is 13 amino acids long. The germline CDR1 and CDR2 sequences are SGHNT and YENEEA. Trimming stripped 1 base from V and 2 bases from J, with 4 bases between. This CDR3 is CASSLVSTDTQYF. DNA for the CDR3: TGTGCCAGCAGCTTAGTATCCACAGATACGCAGTATTTT.

The V call is TRBV28, the J call TRBJ2-5; 11 nucleotides align to TRBD2. J gave up 4 bases and V 6 bases, and 7 bases lay outside the gene matches. CDR1 is MDHEN, CDR2 SYDVKM, per germline. The CDR3 spans 15 residues. The CDR3 reads CASRPTSGSGETQYF. The CDR3 nucleotides read TGTGCCAGCAGGCCCACTAGCGGGAGTGGAGAGACCCAGTACTTC.

The chain is built from TRBV11-1 and TRBJ2-2; weak D call: TRBD1 (5 bases). CDR3 length: 14 residues. The ends were cut back, 4 bases at V and 5 bases at J, with 11 bases in the middle. Per the germline V gene, CDR1 is SGHAT and CDR2 is FQDESV (reference sequence). The CDR3 loop is CASSSARVTGELFF. The DNA of the CDR3 is TGTGCCAGCAGCTCCGCCAGGGTTACCGGGGAGCTGTTTTTT.